This TCR beta chain was obtained from a study of identical twins. With template switching, a universal primer site was added, and the cDNA carried unique molecular identifiers. TCRdb reprocessed the 5' RACE reads via MiXCR and lists one record per CDR3 protein. This sample has about 390,000 distinct CDR3 sequences, with about 9% found just once. This clonotype was recorded a few times. No antigen is known for it. The study, taken as a whole, reports: Part of the zero-insertion signal could reflect confounding by invariant MAIT and iNKT cells. In cord blood, abundant beta clonotypes had fewer insertions; memory showed no trend. Models underestimated TCR alpha sharing (out-of-frame) in monozygotic twins.

The sequence derives from a woman between 50 and 59 years old in good health. Sequenced: naive T cells sorted from blood.

CDR3 in DNA: TGTGCCAGCAGTTTGGCGGGAGGCCCCGGGGAGCTGTTTTTT. It encodes CASSLAGGPGELFF. The rearrangement links TRBV27 to TRBJ2-2; 8 bases align to TRBD2. The CDR3 extends over 14 amino acids. Germline CDR1 is MNHEY and CDR2 is SMNVEV (reference sequence). V lost 3 bases to trimming and J lost 6 bases; unmatched junction nucleotides: 3.